This note documents a single T cell receptor beta chain sequence. Antigen: not known. This sample was included in a study of CD8 T cells in Susac syndrome. Study observations and caveats: TCR sequencing and HLA analysis covered a relatively small number of individuals.

Both CD4+ and CD8+ T cells were negatively isolated, and TEMRA cells underwent FACS enrichment. Reverse transcription of about 0.45 to 1 ug RNA was performed with random hexamers. Multiplex PCR with immunoSEQ amplified the TCR beta CDR3 across 54 Vbeta and 13 Jbeta. MiXCR, applied by TCRdb to the immunoSEQ multiplex PCR reads, yields one record per CDR3 protein. The profile shows around 200,000 distinct CDR3 sequences, approximately 90% of them singletons. This CDR3 spans 16 amino acids. V lost 5 bases to trimming and J lost 4 bases, with 20 bases between them. Germline values: CDR1 MNHEY, CDR2 SMNVEV (reference sequence).

Input material: CD8+ T cells from PBMCs. The receptor was isolated from a human donor with multiple sclerosis. This sequence joins TRBV27 and TRBJ1-2; unclear D gene. The CDR3 spells CASSLNADPRTYGYTF. The CDR3 bases are TGTGCCAGCAGTCTAAACGCGGACCCGAGAACCTATGGCTACACCTTC.